Listed below are T cell receptor beta chains from one sample, sequenced in a study of blood T cell repertoires in COVID-19. Profiled with immunoSEQ multiplex PCR; TCRdb holds only in-frame clones, not every one. This sample has roughly 65,000 clones, with around nine tenths found just once. The sample taken for sequencing was peripheral blood. The source of these receptors is a woman aged 55-70 years with acute or convalescent COVID-19. The CDR3 runs from the conserved cysteine through the conserved F or W. The D gene is left open where the match is weak. Only part of the rows carry a size: once, few, many, or a class if the clone is expanded.

d_call	clone_size	j_call	v_call	cdr3_nt	cdr3_aa
.	.	TRBJ2-5	TRBV2	TGTGCCAGCAGTGAGTCCTCTAGGGAGACCCAGTACTTC	CASSESSRETQYF
.	.	TRBJ1-1	TRBV18	TGTGCCAGCTCACCGGGGACACTTGAAGCTTTCTTT	CASSPGTLEAFF
.	.	TRBJ2-5	TRBV20-1	TGCAGTGCTAGTGACCTCTACCAAGAGACCCAGTACTTC	CSASDLYQETQYF
.	.	TRBJ1-2	TRBV6-5	TGTGCCAGCAGTTACTCCCGGGAGCAGGGCTACACCTTC	CASSYSREQGYTF
TRBD1	.	TRBJ2-7	TRBV27	TGTGCCAGCAGTCCCTTCGGACAGGGACTCTACGAGCAGTACTTC	CASSPFGQGLYEQYF
.	once	TRBJ1-4	TRBV29-1	TGCAGCGTTGAAGATCGGGGAGACGGGGTGTTTTTT	CSVEDRGDGVFF
TRBD1	.	TRBJ2-7	TRBV6-5	TGTGCCAGCAGTTACGGACAGGGAGATTCTGGCGAGCAGTACTTC	CASSYGQGDSGEQYF
.	once	TRBJ1-1	TRBV5-6	TGTGCCAGCGTAGCTTTGAGAACAGGGTGGGTTATGGGCACTGAAGCTTTCTTT	CASVALRTGWVMGTEAFF
.	.	TRBJ1-3	TRBV7-9	TGTGCCAGCAGCTTACGTGGCCTCTCGAATACCAACACCATATATTTT	CASSLRGLSNTNTIYF
TRBD1	.	TRBJ1-6	TRBV6-5	TGTGCCAGCACCCGGACAGGGGGTCGGAATTCACCCCTCCACTTT	CASTRTGGRNSPLHF
TRBD1	.	TRBJ2-7	TRBV18	TGTGCCAGCTCACCAGCGGGGACAGGGTCCGCCGAGCAGTACTTC	CASSPAGTGSAEQYF
TRBD1	.	TRBJ1-1	TRBV5-8	TGTGCCAGCAGCTTGATTATTGGGACAGGGTCCACTGAAGCTTTCTTT	CASSLIIGTGSTEAFF
.	.	TRBJ1-1	TRBV27	TGTGCCAGCATTTCGACAGTGAACACTGAAGCTTTCTTT	CASISTVNTEAFF
.	.	TRBJ2-7	TRBV6-2/TRBV6-3	TGTGCCAGCAGTTACCAACGCAGGGCCTTGGGCGAGCAGTACTTC	CASSYQRRALGEQYF
.	.	TRBJ2-5	TRBV27	TGTGCCAGCACCCTAACCTACAGGGCCCAAGAGACCCAGTACTTC	CASTLTYRAQETQYF
.	.	TRBJ2-6	TRBV18	TGTGCCAGCTCACCACCCAGGATCCGCTCTGGGGCCAACGTCCTGACTTTC	CASSPPRIRSGANVLTF
.	once	TRBJ1-2	TRBV6-1	TGTGCCAGCAGTGATCTAAGGAGGAGCTATGGCTACACCTTC	CASSDLRRSYGYTF
.	.	TRBJ1-2	TRBV5-5	TGTGCCAGCAGCTTGCGTACGGACTATGGCTACACCTTC	CASSLRTDYGYTF
.	.	TRBJ2-3	TRBV5-1	TGCGCCAGCAGCTTGGTACGGGAAGATACGCAGTATTTT	CASSLVREDTQYF
TRBD1	.	TRBJ1-2	TRBV25-1	TGTGCCAGCAGTAACTTAGGACAGGGCTATGGCTACACCTTC	CASSNLGQGYGYTF
.	.	TRBJ2-7	TRBV12-3/TRBV12-4	TGTGCCAGCACCGACGGCGGCGAGCAGTACTTC	CASTDGGEQYF
TRBD2	.	TRBJ2-7	TRBV7-9	TGTGCCAGCAGTAACGGACTAGCGGGGGGTTTCTACGAGCAGTACTTC	CASSNGLAGGFYEQYF
TRBD1	.	TRBJ2-7	TRBV5-1	TGCGCCAGCGGGGACAGGGGAACCTACGAGCAGTACTTC	CASGDRGTYEQYF
.	few	TRBJ1-1	TRBV18	TGTGCCAGCTCACTCGGGGAGGTAGCTTTCTTT	CASSLGEVAFF
TRBD2	.	TRBJ2-6	TRBV15	TGTGCCACCAGCAGCGCCGGGACTAGCGGGATCTCTGGGGCCAACGTCCTGACTTTC	CATSSAGTSGISGANVLTF
.	.	TRBJ2-7	TRBV5-1	TGCGCCAGCAGCTTGACCAGAGGCTACGAGCAGTACTTC	CASSLTRGYEQYF
TRBD2	.	TRBJ2-7	TRBV5-1	TGCGCCAGCAGCTATGGAGGACTAGCGGGGGGTTCCTCCTACGAGCAGTACTTC	CASSYGGLAGGSSYEQYF
TRBD1	.	TRBJ1-2	TRBV9	TGTGCCAGCAGCTCCAGACAGGGGAATGGCTACACCTTC	CASSSRQGNGYTF
.	.	TRBJ1-1	TRBV10-3	TGTGCCATCAGTGAGCTACAGGGTGGTGGCGATGAAGCTTTCTTT	CAISELQGGGDEAFF
TRBD2	.	TRBJ2-1	TRBV7-2	TGTGCCAGCAGCTTAGAGCTAGCGGGGGGGTCCTACAATGAGCAGTTCTTC	CASSLELAGGSYNEQFF
.	.	TRBJ1-6	TRBV12-3/TRBV12-4	TGTGCCAGCACTCTATCCAATTCACCCCTCCACTTT	CASTLSNSPLHF
.	.	TRBJ2-2	TRBV29-1	TGCAGCGTTGATCACGGGGCCGGGGAGCTGTTTTTT	CSVDHGAGELFF
.	few	TRBJ1-5	TRBV5-8	TGTGCCAGCAGCTTGGTGGCAGGGGAGAATCAGCCCCAGCATTTT	CASSLVAGENQPQHF